The TCR beta chain described here comes from a study of T cell responses to AZD1222 COVID-19 vaccine. The germline CDR1 and CDR2 sequences are SGHNT and YYREEE (reference sequence). The junction had 12 bases not matched to a gene; V was cut back by 5 bases and J by 10 bases. The CDR3 has 14 residues. Findings of the study overall: Clonal diversity was possibly underestimated, and white British individuals and females predominated among donors. Baseline seropositivity characterized only six AZD1222 recipients. In all cases, repertoires were sampled only after the peak T cell response.

Sequencing was performed with immunoSEQ multiplex PCR; in TCRdb, only in-frame clones are kept and a portion is missing. Of approximately 100,000 clones in the sample, over 90% were seen once. As for this clone: The antigen remains unidentified.

The sequences come from peripheral blood, collected on day 0 of AZD1222 vaccination. The chain employs TRBV5-4 and TRBJ2-1; 7 bases fit TRBD1. This TCR was sampled from an adult in good health. CDR3 coding DNA: TGTGCCAGCAGACCAGGGGGATCCCAAGAGGAGCAGTTCTTC. This codes for CASRPGGSQEEQFF.